This is a list of T cell receptor beta chains from one sample in a study of identical twins. Each CDR3 protein is one row after TCRdb ran MiXCR on the 5' RACE reads. Among about 890,000 distinct CDR3 sequences listed, around 12% were seen once. These data were likewise used in another study, on yellow fever vaccine responses in identical twins.

Sequencing used PBMCs. Receptors originate from a woman younger than 30 in good health. Each CDR3 is given with its conserved first and last residue. The D gene is left open where the match is weak. Size values are once, few and many counts, or a class for expanded clones, and some rows have none.

TRBJ2-1 | few | - | 14 | TRBV6-2/TRBV6-3 | CASSYSWGYNEQFF | TGTGCCAGCAGTTACTCATGGGGTTACAATGAGCAGTTCTTC
TRBJ2-4 | few | TRBD1 | 17 | TRBV5-1 | CASSLLQGAFGKNIQYF | TGCGCCAGCAGCTTGTTGCAGGGGGCTTTTGGCAAAAACATTCAGTACTTC
TRBJ2-3 | - | - | 12 | TRBV10-1 | CASSSERDTQYF | TGCGCCAGCAGTAGTGAACGAGATACGCAGTATTTT
TRBJ2-2 | few | TRBD2 | 16 | TRBV10-3 | CASGLAGGPSTGELFF | TGTGCCTCAGGACTAGCGGGGGGGCCTTCCACCGGGGAGCTGTTTTTT
TRBJ2-1 | - | - | 14 | TRBV24-1 | CATSEPTRYNEQFF | TGTGCCACCAGTGAACCGACTAGGTACAATGAGCAGTTCTTC
TRBJ2-5 | - | - | 12 | TRBV20-1 | CSASRDQETQYF | TGCAGTGCTAGCCGGGACCAAGAGACCCAGTACTTC
TRBJ1-5 | many | - | 16 | TRBV24-1 | CATSDGYQANNQPQHF | TGTGCCACCAGTGATGGCTATCAGGCGAACAATCAGCCCCAGCATTTT
TRBJ2-2 | few | - | 15 | TRBV2 | CASSEASLQTGELFF | TGTGCCAGCAGTGAAGCTAGCTTGCAAACCGGGGAGCTGTTTTTT
TRBJ2-1 | - | TRBD2 | 18 | TRBV3-1 | CASSQQTSGRGSYNEQFF | TGTGCCAGCAGCCAACAGACTAGCGGGAGGGGGTCCTACAATGAGCAGTTCTTC
TRBJ2-5 | many | - | 13 | TRBV5-1 | CASSRTFQETQYF | TGCGCCAGCAGCAGGACTTTCCAAGAGACCCAGTACTTC
TRBJ2-1 | many | - | 17 | TRBV14 | CASSQDAVPAFHNEQFF | TGTGCCAGCAGCCAAGATGCCGTTCCAGCGTTCCACAATGAGCAGTTCTTC
TRBJ2-1 | few | - | 17 | TRBV4-1 | CASSQDFSRGRNNEQFF | TGCGCCAGCAGCCAAGACTTCTCCAGGGGTCGCAACAATGAGCAGTTCTTC
TRBJ2-3 | few | TRBD2 | 12 | TRBV29-1 | CSGSGGRDTQYF | TGCAGCGGAAGCGGGGGGCGTGATACGCAGTATTTT
TRBJ2-5 | few | - | 14 | TRBV20-1 | CSARDVGEWETQYF | TGCAGTGCTAGAGATGTAGGCGAGTGGGAGACCCAGTACTTC
TRBJ1-2 | few | TRBD1 | 17 | TRBV5-6 | CASSYRSGTGTFFGYTF | TGTGCCAGCAGCTACCGTTCTGGGACAGGGACTTTCTTTGGCTACACCTTC
TRBJ1-1 | few | TRBD1 | 14 | TRBV29-1 | CSVGSWTGNTEAFF | TGCAGCGTTGGCTCCTGGACAGGGAACACTGAAGCTTTCTTT